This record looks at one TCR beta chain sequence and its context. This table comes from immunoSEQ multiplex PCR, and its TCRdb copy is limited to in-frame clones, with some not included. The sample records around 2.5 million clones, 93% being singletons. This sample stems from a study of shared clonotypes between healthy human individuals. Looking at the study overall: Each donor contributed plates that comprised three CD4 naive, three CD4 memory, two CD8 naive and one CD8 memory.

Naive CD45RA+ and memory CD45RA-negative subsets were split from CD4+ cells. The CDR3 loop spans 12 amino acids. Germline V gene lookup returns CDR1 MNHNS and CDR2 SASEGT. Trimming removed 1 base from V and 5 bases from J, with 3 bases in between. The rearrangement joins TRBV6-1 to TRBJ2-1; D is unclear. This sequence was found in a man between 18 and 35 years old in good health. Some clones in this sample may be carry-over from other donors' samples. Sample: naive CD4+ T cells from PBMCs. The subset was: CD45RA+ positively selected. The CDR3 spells CASSEVDNEQFF. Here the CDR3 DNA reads TGTGCCAGCAGTGAAGTTGACAATGAGCAGTTCTTC.